This T cell receptor beta chain comes out of a study of siplizumab effects on memory and regulatory T cells (dated 2019 in TCRdb). A note on the overall study: The effect of the anti-CD2 antibody siplizumab on alloreactive T-cell subsets was examined in allogeneic mixed lymphocyte reactions constructed from human PBMCs.

V lost 8 bases and J lost 4 bases; the stretch between them is 10 bases long. Measured from the cysteine to the phenylalanine, the CDR3 is 12 residues long. Here the CDR3 DNA is all that survives: 36 bases in frame from base 1. CDR1 is given as SNHLY and CDR2 as FYNNEI, both from the germline V gene. The library relied on the immunoSEQ multiplex PCR assay. Roughly 10^5 TCR templates per sample were assayed on the deep sequencing platform. Genomic DNA extracted from sorted T cells was used for TCRbeta CDR3 sequencing. From the authors' description of their analysis: Clonal analysis of TCRbeta CDR3 data was done in the R programming language. Alloreactive CD4+ and CD8+ clones were identified by comparing unstimulated samples to CFSE-low samples taken after the reaction. Regulatory or non-regulatory origin of alloreactive CD4+ clones was assigned by matching sequences to the sorted unstimulated Treg and non-Treg repertoires. Sourced from immuneACCESS, this table was stored by TCRdb with only in-frame sequences that have V and J called. A share of the clones is absent; for the studies checked, an unresolved V gene accounts for under half, and the remainder has no known explanation. The V and J calls and clone size are taken from that table; D and trimming were inferred from the DNA. The sample profile shows 85,000 to 130,000 clones; about 90% of them were found once. Approximately 0.66% of the sample lies in the top ten.

Sorted unstimulated T cells, along with proliferating T cells recovered from mixed lymphocyte reactions, underwent TCRbeta CDR3 sequencing. Fresh whole blood from around 11 HLA-typed healthy donors was used to isolate PBMCs. Unstimulated CD4+ regulatory T cells were FACS-sorted to map the origin of alloreactive clones. Comments on this clone: This clone's antigen is unknown. No clone much larger than this one lies a single base away; base qualities are absent.

Study-level results and caveats: Among mappable alloreactive CD4+ clones, an average Treg-derived fraction of about 69% was observed with siplizumab, compared with 25% to 30% in control reactions. Compared with memory T cells, unstimulated naive T cells appeared more diverse, and naive cells seemed to make a substantial contribution to the alloresponse. Because sequences at frequencies below about 10^-5 were poorly captured, only a minor fraction of alloreactive clones could be mapped back to unstimulated subsets. Roughly 80-97% of proliferating CD4+ or CD8+ clones could not be assigned a naive or memory phenotype. Siplizumab significantly lowered the cumulative frequency of alloreactive sequences that could be traced to unstimulated CD4+ memory T cells. Whether proliferating Tregs from siplizumab cultures actually had suppressive function was not functionally confirmed.

The sample consisted of Tregs sorted from blood. The chain joins TRBV2 to TRBJ2-3; confidence is insufficient to name the D gene. The sequence derives from a human donor in good health. The CDR3 is CASFLGSDTQYF. Read as DNA, the sequence is TGTGCCAGCTTTCTGGGCTCAGATACGCAGTATTTT.